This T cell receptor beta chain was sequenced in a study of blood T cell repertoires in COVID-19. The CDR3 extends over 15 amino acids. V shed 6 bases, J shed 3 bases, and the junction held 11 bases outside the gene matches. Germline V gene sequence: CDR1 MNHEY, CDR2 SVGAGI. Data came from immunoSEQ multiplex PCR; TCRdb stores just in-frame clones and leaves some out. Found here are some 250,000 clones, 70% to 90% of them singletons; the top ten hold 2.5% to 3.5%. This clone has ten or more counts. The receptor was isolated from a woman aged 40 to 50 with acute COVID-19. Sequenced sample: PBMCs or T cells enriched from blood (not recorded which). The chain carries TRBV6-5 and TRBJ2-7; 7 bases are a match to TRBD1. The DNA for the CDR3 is TGTGCCAGCAGCGCCGATACAGGGGCGCACTACGAGCAGTACTTC. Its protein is CASSADTGAHYEQYF.